Listed here are 8 T cell receptor beta chains from one sample, sequenced in a study of blood T cell repertoires in COVID-19 (dated by TCRdb to the early 2020s). Library preparation employed the immunoSEQ multiplex PCR assay. Here the immuneACCESS table is served through TCRdb, limited to in-frame sequences with V and J called. Missing clones are a known gap in these copies; in checked studies unresolved V genes cover under half, and the rest lacks a known reason. This sample lists some 180,000 clones; approximately 90% were detected once. Of the sample, 2% to 2.5% is held by the ten largest clones. Material: peripheral blood. The receptor set was obtained from a man between 45 and 60 years old who had recovered from COVID-19.

The V call is TRBV18, the J call TRBJ1-1, with a weak D call TRBD1 (6 bases). Deletions cut 4 bases from V and 4 bases from J, with 16 bases between. The V gene's germline CDR1 is KGHSH and CDR2 LQKENI. The CDR3 has 15 residues. The CDR3 nucleotides are TGTGCCAGCTCACATTCGAGGGGAGGGGGCACTGAAGCTTTCTTT. This gives the protein CASSHSRGGGTEAFF.

This clone turned up a few times. V is TRBV9 and J is TRBJ2-7; D may be TRBD1 (6 bases). The CDR3 extends over 15 amino acids. Germline CDR1 SGDLS, CDR2 YYNGEE. Trimming pared 0 bases from V and 3 bases from J, leaving 13 bases between. CDR3 in amino acids: CASSVGQEEYYEQYF. DNA of the CDR3: TGTGCCAGCAGCGTAGGACAGGAGGAATACTACGAGCAGTACTTC.

This chain connects TRBV6-5 to TRBJ1-4; TRBD1 matches at 7 bases. The CDR3 runs to 14 residues. With 2 bases clipped from V and 6 bases from J, the junction kept 3 bases outside the gene matches. Per the germline V gene, CDR1 is MNHEY and CDR2 is SVGAGI. The CDR3 is CASSYRGRDEKLFF. In nucleotides, the CDR3 is TGTGCCAGCAGTTACAGGGGGCGCGATGAAAAACTGTTTTTT.

The genes are TRBV6-6 and TRBJ1-1; TRBD1 matches 9 bases. Germline lookup yields CDR1 MNHNY and CDR2 SVGAGI (reference sequence). The length of the CDR3 is 14 residues. V was clipped by 6 bases and J by 4 bases; unmatched bases: 6. The CDR3 sequence: CASSGDRVSTEAFF. As DNA, the CDR3 is TGTGCCAGCAGCGGGGACAGGGTATCCACTGAAGCTTTCTTT.

This chain connects TRBV2 to TRBJ1-5; 7 bases fit TRBD1. Losses at the gene ends were 6 bases for V and 4 bases for J; bases not matched to a gene: 9. The CDR3 sequence is 15 residues long. Germline CDR1 is SNHLY and CDR2 is FYNNEI. CDR3 sequence: CASREQGLVNQPQHF. The CDR3 DNA reads TGTGCCAGCAGGGAACAGGGGTTAGTAAATCAGCCCCAGCATTTT.

The genes are TRBV18 and TRBJ2-3; the match to TRBD2 covers 9 bases. Germline-derived CDR1 and CDR2 are KGHSH and LQKENI. The CDR3 has 15 amino acids. With V trimmed by 3 bases and J by 2 bases, 3 bases remained unmatched. The CDR3 nucleotides read TGTGCCAGCTCACCGAAGCGGGGGGTCACAGATACGCAGTATTTT. This gives the protein CASSPKRGVTDTQYF.

J is TRBJ1-2 and V is TRBV24-1, with 10 nucleotides matching TRBD1. Germline lookup yields CDR1 KGHDR and CDR2 SFDVKD. V was pared by 2 bases and J by 7 bases, with 6 bases of the junction left unmatched. There are 15 residues in the CDR3. The CDR3 nucleotides read TGTGCCACCAGTGATTCCGACAGGGGGCTGGTTGGCTACACCTTC. Protein product: CATSDSDRGLVGYTF.

The rearrangement joins TRBV7-8 to TRBJ2-3; TRBD2 agrees at 8 bases. Trimming cost V 5 bases and J 2 bases; bases outside gene matches: 12. The length of the CDR3 is 17 residues. The germline V gene encodes CDR1 SGHVS and CDR2 FQNEAQ. The CDR3 coding sequence is TGTGCCAGCAGCCCCACCATGTTCGGGGGGGCCACAGATACGCAGTATTTT. It yields the protein CASSPTMFGGATDTQYF.